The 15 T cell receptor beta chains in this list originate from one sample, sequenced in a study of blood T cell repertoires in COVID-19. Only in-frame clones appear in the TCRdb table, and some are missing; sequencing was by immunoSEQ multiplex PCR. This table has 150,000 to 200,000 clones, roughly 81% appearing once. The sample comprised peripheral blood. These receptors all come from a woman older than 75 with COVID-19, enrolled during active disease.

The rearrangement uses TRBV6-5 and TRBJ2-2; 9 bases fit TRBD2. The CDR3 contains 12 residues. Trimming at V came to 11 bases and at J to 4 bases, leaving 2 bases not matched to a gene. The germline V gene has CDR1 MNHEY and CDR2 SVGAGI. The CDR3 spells CASLAGTGELFF. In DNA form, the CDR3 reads TGTGCCTCACTAGCGGGCACCGGGGAGCTGTTTTTT.

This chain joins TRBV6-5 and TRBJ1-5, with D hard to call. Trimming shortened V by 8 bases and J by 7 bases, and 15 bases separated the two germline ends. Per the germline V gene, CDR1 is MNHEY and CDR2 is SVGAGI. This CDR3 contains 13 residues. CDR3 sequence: CASPDGSGQPQHF. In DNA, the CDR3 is TGTGCCAGCCCCGACGGGAGTGGACAGCCCCAGCATTTT.

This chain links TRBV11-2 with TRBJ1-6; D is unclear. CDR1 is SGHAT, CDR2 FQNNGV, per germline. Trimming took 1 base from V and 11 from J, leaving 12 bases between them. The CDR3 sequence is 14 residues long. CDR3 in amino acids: CASSLVAPLTPLHF. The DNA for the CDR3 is TGTGCCAGCAGCTTAGTTGCTCCACTGACACCCCTCCACTTT.

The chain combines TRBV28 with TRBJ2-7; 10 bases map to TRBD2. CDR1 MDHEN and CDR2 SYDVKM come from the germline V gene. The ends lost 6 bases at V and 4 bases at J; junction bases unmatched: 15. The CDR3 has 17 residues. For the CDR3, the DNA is TGTGCCAGCAGCCCTCCCGGGCTAGCGGGAGTGGGATACGAGCAGTACTTC. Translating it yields CASSPPGLAGVGYEQYF.

The CDR3 DNA sequence: TGCGCCAGCAGCCCTAGACTAGCGGCTACATACAATGAGCAGTTCTTC. The encoded protein is CASSPRLAATYNEQFF. The chain employs TRBV5-1 and TRBJ2-1, with 9 bases aligning to TRBD2. The CDR3 has 16 residues. CDR1 is SGHRS and CDR2 is YFSETQ in the germline V gene. J was trimmed by 4 bases and V by 4 bases; bases with no gene match: 9. The full variable domain, its missing parts supplied by reference TRBV5-1 and TRBJ2-1, is KAGVTQTPRYLIKTRGQQVTLSCSPISGHRSVSWYQQTPGQGLQFLFEYFSETQRNKGNFPGRFSGRQFSNSRSEMNVSTLELGDSALYLCASSPRLAATYNEQFFGPGTRLTVL.

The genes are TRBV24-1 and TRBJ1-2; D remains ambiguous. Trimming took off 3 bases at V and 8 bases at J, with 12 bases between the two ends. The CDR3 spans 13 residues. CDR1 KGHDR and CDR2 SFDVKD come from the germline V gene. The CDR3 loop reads CATSDHRGYGYTF. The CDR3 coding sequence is TGTGCCACCAGTGATCACCGGGGTTACGGCTACACCTTC.

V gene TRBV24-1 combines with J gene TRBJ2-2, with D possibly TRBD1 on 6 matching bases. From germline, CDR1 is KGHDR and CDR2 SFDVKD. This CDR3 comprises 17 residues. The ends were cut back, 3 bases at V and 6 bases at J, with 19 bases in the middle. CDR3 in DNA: TGTGCCACCAGTGATCCCTGGGGGCCTAGGGACCCCGGGGAGCTGTTTTTT. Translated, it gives CATSDPWGPRDPGELFF.

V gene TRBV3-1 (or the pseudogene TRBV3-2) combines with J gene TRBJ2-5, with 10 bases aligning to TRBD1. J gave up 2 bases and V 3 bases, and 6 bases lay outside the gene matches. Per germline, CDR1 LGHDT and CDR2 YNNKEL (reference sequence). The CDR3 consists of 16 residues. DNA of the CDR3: TGTGCCAGCAGCCATTACCGGGACAGGGGACAAGAGACCCAGTACTTC. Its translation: CASSHYRDRGQETQYF.

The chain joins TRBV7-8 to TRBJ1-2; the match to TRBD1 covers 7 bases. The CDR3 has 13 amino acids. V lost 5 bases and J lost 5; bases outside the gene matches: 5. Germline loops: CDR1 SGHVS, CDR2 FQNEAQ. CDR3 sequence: CASSPDREYGYTF. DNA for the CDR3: TGTGCCAGCAGCCCAGACAGGGAATATGGCTACACCTTC.

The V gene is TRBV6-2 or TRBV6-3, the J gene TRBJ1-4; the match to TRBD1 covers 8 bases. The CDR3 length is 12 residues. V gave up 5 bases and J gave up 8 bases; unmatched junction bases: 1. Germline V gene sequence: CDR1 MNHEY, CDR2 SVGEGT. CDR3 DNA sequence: TGTGCCAGCAGTCGGACAGGGGAAAAACTGTTTTTT. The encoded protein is CASSRTGEKLFF.

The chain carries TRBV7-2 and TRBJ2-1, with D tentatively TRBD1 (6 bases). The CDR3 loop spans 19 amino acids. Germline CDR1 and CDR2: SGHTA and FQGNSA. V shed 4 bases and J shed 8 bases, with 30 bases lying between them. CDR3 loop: CASSSLGGYRGSSIYEQFF. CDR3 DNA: TGTGCCAGCAGCTCCCTAGGAGGATATAGGGGGAGCAGTATATATGAGCAGTTCTTC.

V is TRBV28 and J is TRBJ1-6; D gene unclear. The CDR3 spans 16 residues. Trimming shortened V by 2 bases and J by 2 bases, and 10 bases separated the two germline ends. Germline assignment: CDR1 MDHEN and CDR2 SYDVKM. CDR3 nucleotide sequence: TGTGCCAGCAGTTTAGGCAGGCCCCCCTATAATTCACCCCTCCACTTT. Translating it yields CASSLGRPPYNSPLHF.

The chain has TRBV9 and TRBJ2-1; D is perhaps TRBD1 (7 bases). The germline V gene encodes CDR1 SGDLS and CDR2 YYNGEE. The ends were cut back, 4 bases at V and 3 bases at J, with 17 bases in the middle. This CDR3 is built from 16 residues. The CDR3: CASSYAGRDSYNEQFF. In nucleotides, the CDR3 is TGTGCCAGCAGCTATGCGGGAAGGGACAGCTACAATGAGCAGTTCTTC.

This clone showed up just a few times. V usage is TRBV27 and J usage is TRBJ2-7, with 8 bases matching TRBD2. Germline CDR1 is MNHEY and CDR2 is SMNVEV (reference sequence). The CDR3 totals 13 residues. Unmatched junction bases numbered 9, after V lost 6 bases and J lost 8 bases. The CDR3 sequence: CASRFPPGGQQYF. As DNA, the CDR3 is TGTGCCAGCAGGTTTCCCCCGGGGGGGCAGCAGTACTTC.

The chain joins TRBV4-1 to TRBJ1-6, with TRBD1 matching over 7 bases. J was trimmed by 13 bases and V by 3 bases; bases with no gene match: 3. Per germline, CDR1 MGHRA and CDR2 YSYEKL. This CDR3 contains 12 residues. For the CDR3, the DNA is TGCGCCAGCAGCCATTTACAGGGGCCCCTCCACTTT. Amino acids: CASSHLQGPLHF.